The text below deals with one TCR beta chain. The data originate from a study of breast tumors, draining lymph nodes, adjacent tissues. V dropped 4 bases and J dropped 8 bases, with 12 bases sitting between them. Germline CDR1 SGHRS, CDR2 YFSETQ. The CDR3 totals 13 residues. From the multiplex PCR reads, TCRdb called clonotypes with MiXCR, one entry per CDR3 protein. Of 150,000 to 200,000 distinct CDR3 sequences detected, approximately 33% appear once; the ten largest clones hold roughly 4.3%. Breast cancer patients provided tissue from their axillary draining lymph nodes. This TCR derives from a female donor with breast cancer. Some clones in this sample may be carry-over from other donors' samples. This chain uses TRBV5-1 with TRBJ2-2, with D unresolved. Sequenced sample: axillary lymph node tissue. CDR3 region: CASSPTKGGELFF. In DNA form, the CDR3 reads TGCGCCAGCAGCCCCACGAAGGGTGGGGAGCTGTTTTTT.